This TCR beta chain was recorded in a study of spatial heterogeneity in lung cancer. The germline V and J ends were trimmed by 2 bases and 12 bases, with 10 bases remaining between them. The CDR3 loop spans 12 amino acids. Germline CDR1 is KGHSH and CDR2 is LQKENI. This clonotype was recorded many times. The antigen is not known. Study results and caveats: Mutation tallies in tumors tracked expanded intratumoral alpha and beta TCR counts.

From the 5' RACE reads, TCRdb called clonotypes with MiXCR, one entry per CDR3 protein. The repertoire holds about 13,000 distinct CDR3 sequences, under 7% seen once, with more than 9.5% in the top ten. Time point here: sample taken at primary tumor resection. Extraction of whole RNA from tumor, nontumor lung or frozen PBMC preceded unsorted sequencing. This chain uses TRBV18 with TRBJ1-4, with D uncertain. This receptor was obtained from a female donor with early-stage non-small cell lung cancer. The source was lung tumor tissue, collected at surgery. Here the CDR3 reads CASSPTRVELFF. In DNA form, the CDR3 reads TGTGCCAGCTCACCAACTAGGGTCGAACTGTTTTTT.